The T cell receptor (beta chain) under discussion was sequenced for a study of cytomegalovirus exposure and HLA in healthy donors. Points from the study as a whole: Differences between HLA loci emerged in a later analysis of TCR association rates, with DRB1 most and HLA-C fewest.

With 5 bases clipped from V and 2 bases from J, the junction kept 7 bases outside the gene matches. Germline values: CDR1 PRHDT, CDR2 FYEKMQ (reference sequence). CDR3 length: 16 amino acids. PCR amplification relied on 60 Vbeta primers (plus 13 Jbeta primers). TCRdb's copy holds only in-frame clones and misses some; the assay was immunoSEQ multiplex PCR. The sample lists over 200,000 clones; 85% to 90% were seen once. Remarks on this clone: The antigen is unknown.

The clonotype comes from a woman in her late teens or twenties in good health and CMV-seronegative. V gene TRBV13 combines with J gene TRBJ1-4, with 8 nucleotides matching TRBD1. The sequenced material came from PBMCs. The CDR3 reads CASSPLTGGTNEKLFF. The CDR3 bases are TGTGCCAGCAGCCCTTTAACAGGGGGTACTAATGAAAAACTGTTTTTT. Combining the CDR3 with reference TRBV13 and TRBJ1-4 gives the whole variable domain AAGVIQSPRHLIKEKRETATLKCYPIPRHDTVYWYQQGPGQDPQFLISFYEKMQSDKGSIPDRFSAQQFSDYHSELNMSSLELGDSALYFCASSPLTGGTNEKLFFGSGTQLSVL.